Detailed here is one TCR beta chain. This entry comes from a study of blood T cell repertoires in COVID-19. Study-wide context: Acute-phase and convalescent COVID-19 samples originated in the United States, Italy and Spain. The analysed material was cDNA or gDNA that came from T cells, B-cell-depleted T cells, or PBMCs.

As processed by the authors: Amplification of reference gene primers provided the estimated nucleated cell counts. Produced via immunoSEQ multiplex PCR; TCRdb's table is partial and in-frame only. V and J calls plus clone size are reproduced from that table; the DNA served to infer D and trimming. The table has more than 65,000 clones, around 82% seen once. The CDR3 runs to 11 residues. Trimming took off 9 bases at V and 4 bases at J, with 9 bases between the two ends. Germline loops: CDR1 SNHLY, CDR2 FYNNEI. Sequenced sample: peripheral blood. The chain is built from TRBV2 and TRBJ1-1, with a tentative D call TRBD1 (5 bases). The receptor's source is a human donor in a cohort sampled during active COVID-19. The CDR3 coding sequence is TGTGCCAGTACAGGTGGCACTGAAGCTTTCTTT. Amino acids: CASTGGTEAFF.